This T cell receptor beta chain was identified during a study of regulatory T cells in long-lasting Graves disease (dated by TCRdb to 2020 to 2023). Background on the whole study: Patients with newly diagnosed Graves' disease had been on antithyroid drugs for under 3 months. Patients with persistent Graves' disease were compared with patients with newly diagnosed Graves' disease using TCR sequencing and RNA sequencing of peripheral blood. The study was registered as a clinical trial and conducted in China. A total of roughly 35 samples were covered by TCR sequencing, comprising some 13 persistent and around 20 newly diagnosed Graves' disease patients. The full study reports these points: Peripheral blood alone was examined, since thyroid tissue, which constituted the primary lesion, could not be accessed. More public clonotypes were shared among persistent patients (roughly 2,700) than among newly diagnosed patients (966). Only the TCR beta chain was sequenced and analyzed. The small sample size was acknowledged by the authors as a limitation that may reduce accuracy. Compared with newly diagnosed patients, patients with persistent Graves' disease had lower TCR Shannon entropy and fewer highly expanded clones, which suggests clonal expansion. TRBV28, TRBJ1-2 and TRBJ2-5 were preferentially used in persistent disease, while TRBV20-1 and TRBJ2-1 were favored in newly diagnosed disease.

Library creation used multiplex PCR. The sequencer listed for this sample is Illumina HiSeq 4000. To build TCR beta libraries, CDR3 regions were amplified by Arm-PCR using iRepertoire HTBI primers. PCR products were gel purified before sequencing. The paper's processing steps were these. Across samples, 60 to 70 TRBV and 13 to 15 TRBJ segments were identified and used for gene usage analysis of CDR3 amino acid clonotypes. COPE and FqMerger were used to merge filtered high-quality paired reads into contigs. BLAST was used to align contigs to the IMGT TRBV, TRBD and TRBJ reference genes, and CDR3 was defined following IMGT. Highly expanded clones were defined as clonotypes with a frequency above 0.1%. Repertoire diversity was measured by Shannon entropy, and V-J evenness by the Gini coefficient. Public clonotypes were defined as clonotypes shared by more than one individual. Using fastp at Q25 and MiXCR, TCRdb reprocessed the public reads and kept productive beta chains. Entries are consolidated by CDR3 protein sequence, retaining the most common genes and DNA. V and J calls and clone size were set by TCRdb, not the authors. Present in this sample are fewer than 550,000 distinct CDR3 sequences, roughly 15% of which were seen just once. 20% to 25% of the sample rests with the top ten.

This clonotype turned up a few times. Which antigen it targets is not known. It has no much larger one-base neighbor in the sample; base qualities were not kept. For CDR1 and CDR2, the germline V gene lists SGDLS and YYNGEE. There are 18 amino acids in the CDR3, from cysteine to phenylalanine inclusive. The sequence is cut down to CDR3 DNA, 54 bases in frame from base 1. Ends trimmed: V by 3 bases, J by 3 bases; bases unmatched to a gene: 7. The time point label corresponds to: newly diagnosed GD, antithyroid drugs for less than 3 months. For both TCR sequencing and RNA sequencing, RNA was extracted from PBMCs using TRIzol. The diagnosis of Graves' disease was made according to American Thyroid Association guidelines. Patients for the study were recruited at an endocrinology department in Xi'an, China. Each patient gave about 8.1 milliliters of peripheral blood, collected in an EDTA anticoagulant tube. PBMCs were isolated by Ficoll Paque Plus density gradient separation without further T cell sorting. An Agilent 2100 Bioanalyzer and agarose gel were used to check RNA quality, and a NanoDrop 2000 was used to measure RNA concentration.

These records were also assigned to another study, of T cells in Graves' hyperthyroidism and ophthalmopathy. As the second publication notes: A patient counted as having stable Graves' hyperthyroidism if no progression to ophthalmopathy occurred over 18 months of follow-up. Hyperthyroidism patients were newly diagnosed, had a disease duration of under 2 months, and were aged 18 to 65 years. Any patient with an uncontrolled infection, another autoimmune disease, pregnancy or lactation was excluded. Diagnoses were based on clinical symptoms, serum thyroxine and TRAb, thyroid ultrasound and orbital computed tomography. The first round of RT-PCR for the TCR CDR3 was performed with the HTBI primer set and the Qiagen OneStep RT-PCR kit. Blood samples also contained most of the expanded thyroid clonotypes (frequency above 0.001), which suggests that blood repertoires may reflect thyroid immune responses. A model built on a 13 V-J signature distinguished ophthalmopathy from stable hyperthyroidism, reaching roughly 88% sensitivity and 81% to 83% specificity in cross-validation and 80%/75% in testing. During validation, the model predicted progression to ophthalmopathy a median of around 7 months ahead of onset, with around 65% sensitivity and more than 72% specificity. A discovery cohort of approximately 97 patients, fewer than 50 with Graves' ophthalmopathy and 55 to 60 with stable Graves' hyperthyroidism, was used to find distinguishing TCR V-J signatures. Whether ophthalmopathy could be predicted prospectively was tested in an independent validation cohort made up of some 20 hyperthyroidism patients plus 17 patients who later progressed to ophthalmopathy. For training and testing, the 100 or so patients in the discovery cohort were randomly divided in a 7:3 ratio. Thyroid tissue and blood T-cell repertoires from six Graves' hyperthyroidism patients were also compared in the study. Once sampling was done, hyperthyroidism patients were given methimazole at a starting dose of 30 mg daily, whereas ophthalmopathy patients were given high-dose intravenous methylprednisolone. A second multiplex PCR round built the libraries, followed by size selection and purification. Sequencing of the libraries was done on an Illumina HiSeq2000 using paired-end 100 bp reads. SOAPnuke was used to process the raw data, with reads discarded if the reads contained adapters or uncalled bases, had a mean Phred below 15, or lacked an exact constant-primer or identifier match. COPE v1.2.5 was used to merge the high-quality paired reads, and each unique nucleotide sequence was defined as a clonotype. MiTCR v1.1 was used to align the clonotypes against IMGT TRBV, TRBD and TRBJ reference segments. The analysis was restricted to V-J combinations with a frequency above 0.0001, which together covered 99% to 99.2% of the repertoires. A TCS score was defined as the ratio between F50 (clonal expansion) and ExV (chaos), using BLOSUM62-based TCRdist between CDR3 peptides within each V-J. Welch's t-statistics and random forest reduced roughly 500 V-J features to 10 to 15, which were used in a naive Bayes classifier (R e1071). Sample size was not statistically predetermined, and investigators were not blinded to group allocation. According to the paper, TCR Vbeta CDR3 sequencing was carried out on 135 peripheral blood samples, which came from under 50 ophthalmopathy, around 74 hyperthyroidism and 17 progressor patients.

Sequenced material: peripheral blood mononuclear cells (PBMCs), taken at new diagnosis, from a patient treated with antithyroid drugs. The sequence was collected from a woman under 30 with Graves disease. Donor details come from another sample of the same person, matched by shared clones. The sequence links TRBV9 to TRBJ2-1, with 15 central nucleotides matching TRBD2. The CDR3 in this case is CASSEREGLAGGYNEQFF. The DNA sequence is TGTGCCAGCAGCGAGAGGGAGGGACTAGCGGGGGGCTACAATGAGCAGTTCTTC.